This T cell receptor beta chain was identified in a study of CD8+CD57+ T cells in acquired aplastic anemia. The use of genomic DNA as template underpinned the TCR beta VDJ and CDR3 profiling. Via MiXCR, TCRdb re-called the reads, giving one row per CDR3 protein. The sample yields 150,000 or so distinct CDR3 sequences, around 43% seen once. With respect to this clonotype: Its antigen is as yet unknown.

Before being chosen for sequencing, patients had shown CD8+CD57+ cell expansion by flow cytometry. The cohort consisted entirely of patients having severe acquired aplastic anemia. At blood sampling, none of the patients had yet received therapy. V lost 1 base, J lost 8 bases, and 17 bases lay in between. The CDR3 is made up of 15 amino acids. Looked up from germline, CDR1 is MGHDK and CDR2 is SYGVNS. Study-wide findings and caveats: Patients shared some 30 CD8+ CDR3 sequences with controls.

This chain connects TRBV25-1 to TRBJ1-1, with D unresolved. Sequencing was carried out using sorted CD4+, CD8+, or CD8+CD57+ T cells (not recorded which) from PBMCs. This TCR was sampled from a human donor with aplastic anemia. This CDR3 is CASSEWEVETGEAFF. CDR3 DNA sequence: TGTGCCAGCAGTGAATGGGAGGTGGAAACGGGAGAAGCTTTCTTT.